This entry is about one T cell receptor (beta chain). A multiplex PCR was run with 60 Vbeta primers and 13 Jbeta primers. Clones were sequenced by immunoSEQ multiplex PCR, and TCRdb holds only the in-frame ones, with some missing. There are about 83,000 clones in the sample; about 79% occur only once, and 5.9% lies in the top ten. This specimen belongs to a study of cytomegalovirus exposure and HLA in healthy donors. The CDR3 consists of 11 residues. Germline V CDR1 and CDR2: SGHDN, FVKESK. V shed 1 base and J shed 13 bases, with 8 bases lying between them. This clonotype was sampled from a man younger than 35 in good health and CMV-seropositive. V gene TRBV14 combines with J gene TRBJ2-1; tentative D call: TRBD1 (5 bases). Sequencing used PBMCs. CDR3 coding DNA: TGTGCCAGCAGCCAAGGAAGGGGACAGTTCTTC. It yields the protein CASSQGRGQFF.